The text below deals with one TCR beta chain. The participants were between roughly 18 and 100 years old and came from about two dozen US areas. Two negative PCRs, clearance, or symptom resolution were required of recovered Cohort 3 donors. The protocol was immunoSEQ multiplex PCR, while the TCRdb copy is restricted to in-frame clones and leaves out a portion. The data contain about 300,000 clones, approximately 90% of them singletons. The data were obtained in a study of blood T cell repertoires in COVID-19. Study context: From the United States, Italy and Spain came samples of acute and convalescent COVID-19. Nucleic acid was either cDNA or gDNA, and it came from T cells, B-cell-depleted T cells, or PBMCs.

Sequences were obtained from PBMCs or T cells enriched from blood (not recorded which). This clonotype was obtained from a woman in her thirties who had recovered from COVID-19.

In DNA, the CDR3 is TGTGCCAGCAGCTTAGTTCGCAGGGTGGCTTATGGCTACACCTTC. Translation gives CASSLVRRVAYGYTF. This chain uses TRBV13 with TRBJ1-2; perhaps TRBD1 as D (5 bases). The CDR3 has 15 amino acids. CDR1 is PRHDT and CDR2 is FYEKMQ in the germline V gene (reference sequence). Trimming cost V 1 base and J 5 bases, with 14 bases left between them.